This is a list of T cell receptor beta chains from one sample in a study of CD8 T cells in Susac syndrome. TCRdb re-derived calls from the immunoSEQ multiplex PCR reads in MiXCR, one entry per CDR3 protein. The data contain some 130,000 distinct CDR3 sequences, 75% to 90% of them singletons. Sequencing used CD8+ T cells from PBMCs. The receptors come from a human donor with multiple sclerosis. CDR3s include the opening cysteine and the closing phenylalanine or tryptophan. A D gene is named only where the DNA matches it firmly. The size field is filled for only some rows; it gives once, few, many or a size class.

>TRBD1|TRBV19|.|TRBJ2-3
CASSLRQGLDTQYF
TGTGCCAGTAGCCTGAGACAGGGTTTAGATACGCAGTATTTT
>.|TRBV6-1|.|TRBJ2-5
CASTEGQGLVRQETQYF
TGTGCCAGCACCGAGGGCCAGGGATTGGTCCGACAAGAGACCCAGTACTTC
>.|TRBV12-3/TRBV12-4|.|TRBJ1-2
CASSPGGWVNYGYTF
TGTGCCAGCAGTCCCGGGGGCTGGGTGAACTATGGCTACACCTTC
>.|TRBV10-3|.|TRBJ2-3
CAISEESTDTQYF
TGTGCCATCAGTGAAGAGTCCACTGATACGCAGTATTTT
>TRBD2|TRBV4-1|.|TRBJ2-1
CASSQGVPTGGWNEQFF
TGCGCCAGCAGCCAAGGAGTCCCCACGGGAGGATGGAATGAGCAGTTCTTC
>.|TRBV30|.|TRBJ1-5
CAWGQIGGSNQPQHF
TGTGCCTGGGGACAGATTGGCGGGAGCAATCAGCCCCAGCATTTT
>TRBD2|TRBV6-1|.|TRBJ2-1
CASSEGASGSTGYEQFF
TGTGCCAGCAGTGAGGGGGCTAGCGGGAGTACAGGGTATGAGCAGTTCTTC
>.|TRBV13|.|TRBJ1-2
CASSPWAGTYGYTF
TGTGCCAGCAGCCCCTGGGCTGGGACCTATGGCTACACCTTC
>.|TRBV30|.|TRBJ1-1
CAWSQTTGTTEAFF
TGTGCCTGGAGCCAAACTACAGGGACGACTGAAGCTTTCTTT
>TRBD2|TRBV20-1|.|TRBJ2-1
CSASDSETSGSISIDEQFF
TGCAGTGCCTCTGATTCCGAGACTAGCGGGAGTATCTCCATCGATGAGCAGTTCTTC
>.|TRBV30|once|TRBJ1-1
CAWTSTDMNTEAFF
TGTGCCTGGACATCGACAGATATGAACACTGAAGCTTTCTTT
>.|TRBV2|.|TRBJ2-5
CASIPAGGLLGPLSVQETQYF
TGTGCCAGCATCCCCGCAGGCGGACTCCTCGGACCCCTCTCAGTCCAAGAGACCCAGTACTTC
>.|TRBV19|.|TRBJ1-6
CASSIGGDSPLHF
TGTGCCAGTAGTATAGGAGGGGATTCACCCCTCCACTTT
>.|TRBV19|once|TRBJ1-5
CASSWTEFSNQPQHF
TGTGCCAGTAGCTGGACAGAATTTAGCAATCAGCCCCAGCATTTT
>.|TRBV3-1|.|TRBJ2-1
CASSQVARLKNEQFF
TGTGCCAGCAGCCAAGTTGCAAGACTCAAGAATGAGCAGTTCTTC
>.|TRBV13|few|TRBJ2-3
CASSPGRDTQYF
TGTGCCAGCAGCCCTGGCCGGGATACGCAGTATTTT
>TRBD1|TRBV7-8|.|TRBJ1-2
CASPGQAGGYTF
TGTGCCAGCCCCGGACAGGCTGGCGGCTACACCTTC
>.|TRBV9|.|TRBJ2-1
CASSVPSNEQFF
TGTGCCAGCAGCGTACCGTCCAATGAGCAGTTCTTC
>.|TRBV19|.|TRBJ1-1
CASSMDRHMNTEAFF
TGTGCCAGTAGTATGGACAGACACATGAACACTGAAGCTTTCTTT
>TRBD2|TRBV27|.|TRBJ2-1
CASNLGLAPENEQFF
TGTGCCAGCAACCTCGGACTAGCCCCAGAAAATGAGCAGTTCTTC
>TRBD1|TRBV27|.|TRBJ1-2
CASSLSPGTGAQGYTF
TGTGCCAGCAGTTTATCTCCCGGGACAGGGGCCCAGGGCTACACCTTC
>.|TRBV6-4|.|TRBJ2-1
CASSELGAYNEQFF
TGTGCCAGCAGTGAGCTGGGGGCCTACAATGAGCAGTTCTTC
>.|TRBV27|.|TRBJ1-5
CASSMWRNQPQHF
TGTGCCAGCAGTATGTGGAGAAATCAGCCCCAGCATTTT
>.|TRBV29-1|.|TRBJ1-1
CSAETANTEAFF
TGCAGCGCCGAGACCGCGAACACTGAAGCTTTCTTT
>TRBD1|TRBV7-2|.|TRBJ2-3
CASSLNRFRGSDTQYF
TGTGCCAGCAGCTTAAATAGGTTCAGGGGGTCAGATACGCAGTATTTT
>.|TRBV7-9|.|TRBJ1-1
CASSGRDKAFF
TGTGCCAGCAGCGGGAGGGATAAAGCTTTCTTT
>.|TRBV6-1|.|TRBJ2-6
CASSLGISGANVLTF
TGTGCCAGCAGCCTCGGGATCTCTGGGGCCAACGTCCTGACTTTC
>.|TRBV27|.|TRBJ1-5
CASSLGHDSNQPQHF
TGTGCCAGCAGTTTGGGACATGATAGCAATCAGCCCCAGCATTTT
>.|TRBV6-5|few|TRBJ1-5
CASSYSDRGLAYSNQPQHF
TGTGCCAGCAGTTACTCCGACCGGGGCTTGGCCTATAGCAATCAGCCCCAGCATTTT
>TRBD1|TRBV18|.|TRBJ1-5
CASSPARQGVQPQHF
TGTGCCAGCTCACCCGCCAGACAGGGGGTCCAGCCCCAGCATTTT
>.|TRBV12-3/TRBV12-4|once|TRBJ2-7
CASSLAPAGTYEQYF
TGTGCCAGCAGTTTGGCGCCTGCCGGAACCTACGAGCAGTACTTC
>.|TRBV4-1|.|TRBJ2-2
CASSQGYGELFF
TGCGCCAGCAGCCAAGGGTACGGGGAGCTGTTTTTT
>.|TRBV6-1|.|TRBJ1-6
CASSEARDWYSLHF
TGTGCCAGCAGTGAAGCGCGTGATTGGTATAGCCTCCACTTT
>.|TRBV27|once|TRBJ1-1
CASGDGANTEAFF
TGTGCCAGCGGGGACGGTGCGAACACTGAAGCTTTCTTT
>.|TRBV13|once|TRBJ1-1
CASSLEGDGEAFF
TGTGCCAGCAGCTTAGAGGGGGACGGCGAAGCTTTCTTT
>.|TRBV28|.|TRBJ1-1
CASSFRGRRNTEAFF
TGTGCCAGCAGCTTCCGCGGGCGGAGGAACACTGAAGCTTTCTTT
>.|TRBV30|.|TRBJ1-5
CAWSGSDEEEINQPQHF
TGTGCCTGGAGTGGTTCCGACGAGGAGGAGATAAATCAGCCCCAGCATTTT
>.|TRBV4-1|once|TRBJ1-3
CASSQEPGMNTIYF
TGCGCCAGCAGCCAAGAACCAGGGATGAACACCATATATTTT
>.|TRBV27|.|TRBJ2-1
CASSLTPEAEEQFF
TGTGCCAGCAGTTTAACCCCCGAGGCCGAAGAGCAGTTCTTC
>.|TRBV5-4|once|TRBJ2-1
CASSYGHPVSDEQFF
TGTGCCAGCAGCTATGGACACCCGGTGAGCGATGAGCAGTTCTTC
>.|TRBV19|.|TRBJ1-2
CASSYHRNYGYTF
TGTGCCAGTAGTTATCACCGAAACTATGGCTACACCTTC
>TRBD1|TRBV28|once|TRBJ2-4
CASSLSQGALTKNIQYF
TGTGCCAGCAGCCTATCACAGGGGGCGCTGACCAAAAACATTCAGTACTTC
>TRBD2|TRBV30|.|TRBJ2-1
CAWSGGLADEQFF
TGTGCCTGGAGTGGCGGACTAGCGGATGAGCAGTTCTTC
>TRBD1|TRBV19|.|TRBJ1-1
CASSIQGANTEAFF
TGTGCCAGTAGTATACAGGGGGCGAACACTGAAGCTTTCTTT
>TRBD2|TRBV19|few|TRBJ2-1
CASSIASGSFNEQFF
TGTGCCAGTAGTATAGCTAGCGGGAGTTTCAATGAGCAGTTCTTC
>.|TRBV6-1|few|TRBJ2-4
CASTRTLEGNIQYF
TGTGCCAGCACCCGTACCTTGGAGGGGAACATTCAGTACTTC